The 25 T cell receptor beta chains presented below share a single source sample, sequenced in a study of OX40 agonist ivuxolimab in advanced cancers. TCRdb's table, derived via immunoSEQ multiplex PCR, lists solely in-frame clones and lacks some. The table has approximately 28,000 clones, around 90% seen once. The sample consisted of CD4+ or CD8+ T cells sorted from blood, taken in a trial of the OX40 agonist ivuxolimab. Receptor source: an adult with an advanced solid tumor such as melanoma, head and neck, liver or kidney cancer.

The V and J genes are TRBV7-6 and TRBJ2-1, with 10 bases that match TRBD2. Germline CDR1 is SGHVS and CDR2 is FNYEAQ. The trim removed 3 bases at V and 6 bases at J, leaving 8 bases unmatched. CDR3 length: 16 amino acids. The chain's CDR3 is CASSFRSGGNINEQFF. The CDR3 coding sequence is TGTGCCAGCAGCTTCCGTAGCGGGGGGAACATCAATGAGCAGTTCTTC. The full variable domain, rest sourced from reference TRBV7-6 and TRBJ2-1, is GAGVSQSPRYKVTKRGQDVALRCDPISGHVSLYWYRQALGQGPEFLTYFNYEAQQDKSGLPNDRFSAERPEGSISTLTIQRTEQRDSAMYRCASSFRSGGNINEQFFGPGTRLTVL.

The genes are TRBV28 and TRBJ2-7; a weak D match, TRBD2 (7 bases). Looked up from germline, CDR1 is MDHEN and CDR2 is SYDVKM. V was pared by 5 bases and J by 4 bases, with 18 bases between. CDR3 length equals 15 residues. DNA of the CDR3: TGTGCCAGCAGTCCCTCCCGGGGGGCAAGGTACGAGCAGTACTTC. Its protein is CASSPSRGARYEQYF.

CDR3 DNA sequence: TGTGCCAGCAGCTTAGTGGGGGGCGGGACTAGCGCCACAGATACGCAGTATTTT. Its translation is CASSLVGGGTSATDTQYF. The chain is built from TRBV7-8 and TRBJ2-3; 10 positions match TRBD2. There are 18 residues in the CDR3. The germline V gene has CDR1 SGHVS and CDR2 FQNEAQ. The junction had 9 bases not matched to a gene; V was cut back by 1 base and J by 2 bases.

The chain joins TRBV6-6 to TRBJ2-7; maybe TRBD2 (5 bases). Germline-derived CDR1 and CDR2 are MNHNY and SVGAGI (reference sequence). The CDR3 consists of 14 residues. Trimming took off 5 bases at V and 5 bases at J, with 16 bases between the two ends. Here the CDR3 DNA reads TGTGCCAGCAGTAGACGTGGAACAGCGGACGAGCAGTACTTC. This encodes CASSRRGTADEQYF.

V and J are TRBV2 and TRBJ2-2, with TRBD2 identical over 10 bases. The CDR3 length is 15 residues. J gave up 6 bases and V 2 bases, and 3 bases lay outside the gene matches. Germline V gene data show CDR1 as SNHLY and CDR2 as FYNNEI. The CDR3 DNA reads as TGTGCCAGCAGTGAAAGCGGGAGGGCCTCCGGGGAGCTGTTTTTT. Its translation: CASSESGRASGELFF.

CDR3 amino acids: CASSVDGAGNTIYF. CDR3 nucleotides: TGTGCCAGCAGCGTAGATGGGGCTGGAAACACCATATATTTT. This chain links TRBV9 with TRBJ1-3, with D uncertain. The CDR3 is 14 amino acids. CDR1 is SGDLS, CDR2 YYNGEE, per germline. Trimming took off 0 bases at V and 2 bases at J, with 6 bases between the two ends.

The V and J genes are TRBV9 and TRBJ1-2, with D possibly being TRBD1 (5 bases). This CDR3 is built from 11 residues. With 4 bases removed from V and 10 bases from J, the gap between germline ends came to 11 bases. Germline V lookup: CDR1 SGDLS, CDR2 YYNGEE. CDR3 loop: CASSSLGVYTF. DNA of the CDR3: TGTGCCAGCAGCTCTCTAGGGGTCTACACCTTC.

CDR3 coding DNA: TGTGCCAGCAGCTTGTACTCCGAGCAGTACTTC. Residues: CASSLYSEQYF. The chain uses TRBV5-4 and TRBJ2-7; no definite D call. Between the trimmed V and J ends, which lost 1 base and 6 bases, there was a span of 5 bases. Looked up from germline, CDR1 is SGHNT and CDR2 is YYREEE (reference sequence). The CDR3 spans 11 residues.

The CDR3, as DNA: TGCGCCAGCAGCCCCCGGACTAGCGGGAGTACTGATACGCAGTATTTT. Its translation is CASSPRTSGSTDTQYF. The J gene is TRBJ2-3, the V gene TRBV5-1; 13 nucleotides agree with TRBD2. Germline CDR1 is SGHRS and CDR2 is YFSETQ. There are 16 residues in the CDR3. Trimming at V came to 4 bases and at J to 6 bases, leaving 8 bases not matched to a gene.

The CDR3 DNA sequence: TGTGCCTGGAGTGTACAGGAGAGCCCTGAGCAGTTCTTC. It encodes CAWSVQESPEQFF. J is TRBJ2-1 and V is TRBV30; D might be TRBD1 (5 bases). Trimming took 0 bases from V and 9 from J, leaving 12 bases between them. The germline CDR1 and CDR2 sequences are GTSNPN and SVGIG (reference sequence). The CDR3 runs to 13 residues.

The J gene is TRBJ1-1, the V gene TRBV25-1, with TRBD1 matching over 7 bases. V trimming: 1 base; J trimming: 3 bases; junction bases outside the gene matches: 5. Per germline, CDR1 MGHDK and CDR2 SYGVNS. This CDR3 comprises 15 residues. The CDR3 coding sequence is TGTGCCAGCAGTGAATCCTCAGGGGGGTACACTGAAGCTTTCTTT. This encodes CASSESSGGYTEAFF.

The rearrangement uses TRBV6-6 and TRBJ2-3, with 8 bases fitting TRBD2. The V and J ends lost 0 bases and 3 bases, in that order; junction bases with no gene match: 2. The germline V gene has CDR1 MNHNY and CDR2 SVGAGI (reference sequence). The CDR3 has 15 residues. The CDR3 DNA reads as TGTGCCAGCAGTTACTCGGCTAGCGGGACAGATACGCAGTATTTT. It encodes CASSYSASGTDTQYF.

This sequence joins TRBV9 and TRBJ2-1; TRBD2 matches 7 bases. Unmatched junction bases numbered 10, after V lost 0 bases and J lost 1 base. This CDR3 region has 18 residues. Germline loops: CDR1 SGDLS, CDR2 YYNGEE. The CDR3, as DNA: TGTGCCAGCAGCGTAGGGGGACTACCGATAGGTTCCTACAATGAGCAGTTCTTC. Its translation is CASSVGGLPIGSYNEQFF. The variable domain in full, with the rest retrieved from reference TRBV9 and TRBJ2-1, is DSGVTQTPKHLITATGQRVTLRCSPRSGDLSVYWYQQSLDQGLQFLIQYYNGEERAKGNILERFSAQQFPDLHSELNLSSLELGDSALYFCASSVGGLPIGSYNEQFFGPGTRLTVL.

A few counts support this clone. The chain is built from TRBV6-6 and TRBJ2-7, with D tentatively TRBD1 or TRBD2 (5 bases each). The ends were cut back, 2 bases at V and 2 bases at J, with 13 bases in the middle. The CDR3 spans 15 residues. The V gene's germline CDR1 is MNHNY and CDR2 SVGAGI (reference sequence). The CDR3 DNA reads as TGTGCCAGCAGTTACGAGGGGACGGCCGCCTACGAGCAGTACTTC. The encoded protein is CASSYEGTAAYEQYF.

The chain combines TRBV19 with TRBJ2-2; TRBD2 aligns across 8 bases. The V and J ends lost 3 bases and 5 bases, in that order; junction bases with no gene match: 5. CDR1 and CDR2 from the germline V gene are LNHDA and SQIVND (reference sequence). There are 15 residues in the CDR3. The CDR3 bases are TGTGCCAGTAGTATTTGGTCTAGCGGGACCGGGGAGCTGTTTTTT. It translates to CASSIWSSGTGELFF.

The CDR3 protein is CASSLDVSDTQYF. Here the CDR3 DNA reads TGCGCCAGCAGCTTGGACGTATCAGATACGCAGTATTTT. The chain joins TRBV5-1 to TRBJ2-3; no definite D call. Germline CDR1 SGHRS, CDR2 YFSETQ. Trimming removed 0 bases from V and 4 bases from J, with 6 bases in between. The CDR3 spans 13 residues.

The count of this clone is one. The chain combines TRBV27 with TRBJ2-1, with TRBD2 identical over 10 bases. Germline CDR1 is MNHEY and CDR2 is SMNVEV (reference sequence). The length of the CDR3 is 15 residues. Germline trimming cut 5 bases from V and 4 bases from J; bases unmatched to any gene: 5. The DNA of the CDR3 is TGTGCCAGCAGTCCCGGACTAGCGGTGTACAATGAGCAGTTCTTC. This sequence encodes CASSPGLAVYNEQFF.

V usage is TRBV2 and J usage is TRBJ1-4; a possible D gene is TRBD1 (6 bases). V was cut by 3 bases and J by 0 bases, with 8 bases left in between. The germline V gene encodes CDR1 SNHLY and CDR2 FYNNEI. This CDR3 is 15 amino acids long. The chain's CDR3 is CASSDRTATNEKLFF. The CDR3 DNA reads TGTGCCAGCAGTGATAGGACAGCAACTAATGAAAAACTGTTTTTT.

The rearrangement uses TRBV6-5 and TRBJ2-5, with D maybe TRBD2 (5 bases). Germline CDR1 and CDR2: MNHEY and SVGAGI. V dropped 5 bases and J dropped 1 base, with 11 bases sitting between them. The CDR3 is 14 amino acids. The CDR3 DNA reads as TGTGCCAGCAGTGGAGGACTGCCCCAAGAGACCCAGTACTTC. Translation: CASSGGLPQETQYF.

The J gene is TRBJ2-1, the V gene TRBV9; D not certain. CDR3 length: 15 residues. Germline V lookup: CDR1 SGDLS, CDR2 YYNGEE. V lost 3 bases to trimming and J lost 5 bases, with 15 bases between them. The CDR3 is CASSALQVFDNEQFF. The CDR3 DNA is TGTGCCAGCAGCGCCCTTCAGGTGTTCGACAATGAGCAGTTCTTC.

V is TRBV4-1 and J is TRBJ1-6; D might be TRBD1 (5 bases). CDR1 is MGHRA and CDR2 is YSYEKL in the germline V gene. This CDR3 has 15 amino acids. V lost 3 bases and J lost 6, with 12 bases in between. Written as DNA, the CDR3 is TGCGCCAGCAGCCAGGGGACGGCCACTAATTCACCCCTCCACTTT. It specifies CASSQGTATNSPLHF.

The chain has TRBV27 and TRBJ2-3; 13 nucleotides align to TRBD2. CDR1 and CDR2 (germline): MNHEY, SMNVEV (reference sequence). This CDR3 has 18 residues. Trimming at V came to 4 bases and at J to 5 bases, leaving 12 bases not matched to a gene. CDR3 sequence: CASSSFLLAGGKGDTQYF. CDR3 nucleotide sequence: TGTGCCAGCAGTTCATTCCTACTAGCGGGAGGGAAGGGAGATACGCAGTATTTT.

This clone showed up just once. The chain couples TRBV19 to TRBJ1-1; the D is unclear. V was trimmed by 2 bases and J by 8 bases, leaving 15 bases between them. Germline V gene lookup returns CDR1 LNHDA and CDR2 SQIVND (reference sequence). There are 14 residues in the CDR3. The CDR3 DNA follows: TGTGCCAGTAGTATAAGGCCCGGAAGCCCAGAAGCTTTCTTT. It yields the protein CASSIRPGSPEAFF.

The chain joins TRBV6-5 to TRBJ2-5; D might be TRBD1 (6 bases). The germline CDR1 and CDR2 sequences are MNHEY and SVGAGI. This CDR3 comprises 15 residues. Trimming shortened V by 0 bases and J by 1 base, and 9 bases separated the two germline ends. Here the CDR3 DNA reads TGTGCCAGCAGTTACTCCGGGACACTCCAAGAGACCCAGTACTTC. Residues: CASSYSGTLQETQYF.

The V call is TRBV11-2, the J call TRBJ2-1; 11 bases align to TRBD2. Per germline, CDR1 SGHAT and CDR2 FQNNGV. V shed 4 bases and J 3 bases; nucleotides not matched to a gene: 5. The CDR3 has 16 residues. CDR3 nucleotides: TGTGCCAGCAGCTACCCGGGACTAGCGGTCTACAATGAGCAGTTCTTC. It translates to CASSYPGLAVYNEQFF.